This T cell receptor beta chain appears in the sequencing data of a study of shared clonotypes between healthy human individuals. The CDR3 extends over 16 amino acids. After removal of 3 bases from V and 8 bases from J, the junction contained 10 bases not matched to a gene. Per germline, CDR1 SGHNT and CDR2 YENEEA. This clone was seen only once. Donors, healthy HIV-negative adults, lacked recent acute infections or vaccinations. A split of CD4+ cells into CD45RA+ naive and CD45RA-negative memory subsets was performed. An assay was performed, and its level was deep. Some clones are missing from TCRdb's copy, which holds only in-frame ones; the method was immunoSEQ multiplex PCR. This sample has approximately 980,000 clones, with roughly 72% found just once.

This rearrangement joins TRBV11-3 to TRBJ2-1; 10 positions agree with TRBD2. The source material was memory CD4+ T cells sorted from blood. Subset indicated: CD45RA-negative fraction. The receptor's source is a young man in good health. CDR3 sequence (DNA): TGTGCCAGCAGCTTGACACTAGCGGGAATTATCTATGAGCAGTTCTTC. Its protein product is CASSLTLAGIIYEQFF.